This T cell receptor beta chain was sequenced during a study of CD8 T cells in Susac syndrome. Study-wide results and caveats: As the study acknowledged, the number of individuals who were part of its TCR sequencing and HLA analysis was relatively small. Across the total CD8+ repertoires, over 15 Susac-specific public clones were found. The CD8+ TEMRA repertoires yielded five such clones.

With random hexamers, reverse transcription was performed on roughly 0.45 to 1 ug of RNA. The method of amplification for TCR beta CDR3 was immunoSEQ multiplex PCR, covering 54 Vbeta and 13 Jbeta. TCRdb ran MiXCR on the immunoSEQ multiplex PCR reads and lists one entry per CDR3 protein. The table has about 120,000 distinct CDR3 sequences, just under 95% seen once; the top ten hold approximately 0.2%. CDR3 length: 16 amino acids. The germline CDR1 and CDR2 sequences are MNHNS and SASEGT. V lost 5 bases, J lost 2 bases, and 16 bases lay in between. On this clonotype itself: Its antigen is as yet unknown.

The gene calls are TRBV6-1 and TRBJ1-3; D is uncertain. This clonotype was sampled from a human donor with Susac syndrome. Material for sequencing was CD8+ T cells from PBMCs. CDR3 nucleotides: TGTGCCAGCAGTCCAGGACGTAGTACCACTGGAAACACCATATATTTT. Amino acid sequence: CASSPGRSTTGNTIYF.